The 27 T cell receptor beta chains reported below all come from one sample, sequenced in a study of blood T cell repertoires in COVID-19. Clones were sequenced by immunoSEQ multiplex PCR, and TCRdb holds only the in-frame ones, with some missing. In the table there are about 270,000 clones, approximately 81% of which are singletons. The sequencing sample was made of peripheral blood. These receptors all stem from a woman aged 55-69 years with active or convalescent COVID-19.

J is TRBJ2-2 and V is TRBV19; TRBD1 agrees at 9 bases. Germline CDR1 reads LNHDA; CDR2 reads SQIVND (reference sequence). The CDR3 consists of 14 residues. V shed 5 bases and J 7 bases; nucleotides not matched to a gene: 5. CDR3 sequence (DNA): TGTGCCAGTAGTTTACAGGGGGCTGGCGGGGAGCTGTTTTTT. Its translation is CASSLQGAGGELFF.

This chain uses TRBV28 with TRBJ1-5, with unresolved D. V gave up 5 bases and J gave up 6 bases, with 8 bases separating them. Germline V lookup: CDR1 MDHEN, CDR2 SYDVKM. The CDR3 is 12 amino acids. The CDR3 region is CASSQNLQPQHF. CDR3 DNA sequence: TGTGCCAGCAGTCAGAATCTTCAGCCCCAGCATTTT.

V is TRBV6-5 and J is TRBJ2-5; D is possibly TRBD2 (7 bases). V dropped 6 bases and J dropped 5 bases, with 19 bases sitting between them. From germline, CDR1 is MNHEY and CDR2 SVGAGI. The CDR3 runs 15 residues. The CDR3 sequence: CASSRSGGPGETQYF. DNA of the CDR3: TGTGCCAGCAGCCGGTCCGGGGGGCCGGGTGAGACCCAGTACTTC.

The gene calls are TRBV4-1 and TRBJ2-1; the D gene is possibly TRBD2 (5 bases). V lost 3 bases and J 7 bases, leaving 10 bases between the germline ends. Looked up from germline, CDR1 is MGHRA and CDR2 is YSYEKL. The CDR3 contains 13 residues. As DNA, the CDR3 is TGCGCCAGCAGCCACGGGATGCTTAATGAGCAGTTCTTC. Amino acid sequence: CASSHGMLNEQFF.

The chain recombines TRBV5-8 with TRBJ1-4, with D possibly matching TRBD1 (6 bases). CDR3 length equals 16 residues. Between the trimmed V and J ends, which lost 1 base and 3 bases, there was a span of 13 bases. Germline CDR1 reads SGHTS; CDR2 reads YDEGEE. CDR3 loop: CASSLSTGLANEKLFF. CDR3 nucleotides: TGTGCCAGCAGCTTGTCGACAGGTTTGGCTAATGAAAAACTGTTTTTT.

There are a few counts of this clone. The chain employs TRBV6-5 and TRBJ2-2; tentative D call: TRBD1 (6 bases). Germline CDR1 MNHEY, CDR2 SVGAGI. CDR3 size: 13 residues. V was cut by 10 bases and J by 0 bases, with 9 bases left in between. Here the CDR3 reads CATRGTNTGELFF. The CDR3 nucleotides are TGTGCCACGAGGGGGACGAACACCGGGGAGCTGTTTTTT.

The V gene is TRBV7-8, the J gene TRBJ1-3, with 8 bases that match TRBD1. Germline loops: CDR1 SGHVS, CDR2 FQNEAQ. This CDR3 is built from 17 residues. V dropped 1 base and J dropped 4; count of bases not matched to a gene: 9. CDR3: CASSLVGGQGGGNTIYF. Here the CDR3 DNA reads TGTGCCAGCAGCTTAGTAGGCGGACAGGGCGGGGGAAACACCATATATTTT.

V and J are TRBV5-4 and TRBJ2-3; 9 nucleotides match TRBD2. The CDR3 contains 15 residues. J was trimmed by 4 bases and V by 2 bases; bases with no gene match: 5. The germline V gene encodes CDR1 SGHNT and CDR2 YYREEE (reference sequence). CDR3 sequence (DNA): TGTGCCAGCAGCTTAGGCGGGGGGGCCTCAGATACGCAGTATTTT. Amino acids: CASSLGGGASDTQYF.

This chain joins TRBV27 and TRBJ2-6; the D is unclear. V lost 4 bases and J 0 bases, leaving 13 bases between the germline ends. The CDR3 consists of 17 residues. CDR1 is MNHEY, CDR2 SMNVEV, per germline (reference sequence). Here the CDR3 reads CASSSPATGSGANVLTF. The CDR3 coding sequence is TGTGCCAGCAGTTCCCCAGCGACGGGCTCTGGGGCCAACGTCCTGACTTTC.

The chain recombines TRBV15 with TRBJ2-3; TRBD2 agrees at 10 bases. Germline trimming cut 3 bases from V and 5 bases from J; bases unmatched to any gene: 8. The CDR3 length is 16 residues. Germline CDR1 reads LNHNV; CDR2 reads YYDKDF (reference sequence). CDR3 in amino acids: CATSSNLAGAGDTQYF. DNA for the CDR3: TGTGCCACCAGCAGTAACCTAGCGGGGGCGGGAGATACGCAGTATTTT. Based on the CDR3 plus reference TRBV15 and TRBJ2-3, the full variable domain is DAMVIQNPRYQVTQFGKPVTLSCSQTLNHNVMYWYQQKSSQAPKLLFHYYDKDFNNEADTPDNFQSRRPNTSFCFLDIRSPGLGDTAMYLCATSSNLAGAGDTQYFGPGTRLTVL.

CDR3 DNA sequence: TGTGCCAGCAGCGTAGATGATGTGAGGGTAGCGTCAGAGACCCAGTACTTC. Translation gives CASSVDDVRVASETQYF. The V and J genes are TRBV9 and TRBJ2-5; possibly TRBD2 for D (5 bases). This CDR3 comprises 17 residues. From germline, CDR1 is SGDLS and CDR2 YYNGEE. The V gene lost 0 bases and the J gene lost 4 bases, with 19 bases spanning the gap.

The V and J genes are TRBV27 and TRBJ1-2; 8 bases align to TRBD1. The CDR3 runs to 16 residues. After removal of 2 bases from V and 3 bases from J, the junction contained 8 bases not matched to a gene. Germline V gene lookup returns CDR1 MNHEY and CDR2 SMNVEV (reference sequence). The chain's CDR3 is CASSLKMGTGYYGYTF. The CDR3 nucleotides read TGTGCCAGCAGTTTAAAAATGGGGACAGGATACTATGGCTACACCTTC.

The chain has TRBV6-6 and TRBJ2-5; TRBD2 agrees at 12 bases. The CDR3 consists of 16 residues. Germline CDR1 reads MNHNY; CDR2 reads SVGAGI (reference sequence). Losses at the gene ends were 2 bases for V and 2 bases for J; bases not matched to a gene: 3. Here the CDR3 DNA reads TGTGCCAGCAGTTACCCTAGCGGGGGGGCACAAGAGACCCAGTACTTC. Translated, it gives CASSYPSGGAQETQYF.

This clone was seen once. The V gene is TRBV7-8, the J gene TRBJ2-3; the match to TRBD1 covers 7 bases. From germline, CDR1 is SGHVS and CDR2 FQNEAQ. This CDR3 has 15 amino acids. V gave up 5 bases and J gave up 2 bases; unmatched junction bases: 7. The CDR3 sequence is CASSRRDSYTDTQYF. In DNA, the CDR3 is TGTGCCAGCAGCCGCCGGGACAGCTACACAGATACGCAGTATTTT.

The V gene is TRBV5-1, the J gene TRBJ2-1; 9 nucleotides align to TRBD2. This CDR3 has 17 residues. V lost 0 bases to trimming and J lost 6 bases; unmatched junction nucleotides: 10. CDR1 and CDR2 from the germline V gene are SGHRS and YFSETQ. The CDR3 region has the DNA TGCGCCAGCAGCTTGGGGCCTAGCGGGGCCACCTTCAATGAGCAGTTCTTC. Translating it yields CASSLGPSGATFNEQFF.

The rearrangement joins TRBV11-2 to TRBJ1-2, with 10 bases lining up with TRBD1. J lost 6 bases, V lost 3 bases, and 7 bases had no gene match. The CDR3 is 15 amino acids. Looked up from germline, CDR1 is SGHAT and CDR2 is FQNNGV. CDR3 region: CASSFPWDRGDGYTF. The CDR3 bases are TGTGCCAGCAGCTTTCCCTGGGACAGGGGAGATGGCTACACCTTC. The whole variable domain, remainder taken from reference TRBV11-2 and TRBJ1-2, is EAGVAQSPRYKIIEKRQSVAFWCNPISGHATLYWYQQILGQGPKLLIQFQNNGVVDDSQLPKDRFSAERLKGVDSTLKIQPAKLEDSAVYLCASSFPWDRGDGYTFGSGTRLTVV.

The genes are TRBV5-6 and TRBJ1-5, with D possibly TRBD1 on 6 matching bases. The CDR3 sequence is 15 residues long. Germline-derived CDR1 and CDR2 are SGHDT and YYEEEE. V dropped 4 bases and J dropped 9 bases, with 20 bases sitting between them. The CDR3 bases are TGTGCCAGCAGCGGAGGGGGGCGGGGGCCCGGGCCCCAGCATTTT. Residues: CASSGGGRGPGPQHF.

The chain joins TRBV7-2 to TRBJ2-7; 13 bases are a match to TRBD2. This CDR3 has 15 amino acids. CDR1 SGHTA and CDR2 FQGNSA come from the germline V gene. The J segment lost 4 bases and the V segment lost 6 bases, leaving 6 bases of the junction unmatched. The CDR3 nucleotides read TGTGCCAGCAGTAGACTAGCGGGGGGATTATACGAGCAGTACTTC. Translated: CASSRLAGGLYEQYF.

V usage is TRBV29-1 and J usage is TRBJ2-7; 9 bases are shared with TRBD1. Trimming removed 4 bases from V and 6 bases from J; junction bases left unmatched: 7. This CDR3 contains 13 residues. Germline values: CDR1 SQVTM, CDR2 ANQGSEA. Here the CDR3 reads CSVAPTGGPEQYF. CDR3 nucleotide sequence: TGCAGCGTTGCTCCCACAGGGGGCCCCGAGCAGTACTTC.

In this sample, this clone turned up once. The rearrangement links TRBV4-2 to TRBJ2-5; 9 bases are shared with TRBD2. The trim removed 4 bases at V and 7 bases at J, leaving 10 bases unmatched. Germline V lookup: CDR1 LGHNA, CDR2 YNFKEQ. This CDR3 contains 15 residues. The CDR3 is CASSPHDSGGGTQYF. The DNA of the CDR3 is TGTGCCAGCAGCCCCCACGATAGCGGGGGTGGGACCCAGTACTTC.

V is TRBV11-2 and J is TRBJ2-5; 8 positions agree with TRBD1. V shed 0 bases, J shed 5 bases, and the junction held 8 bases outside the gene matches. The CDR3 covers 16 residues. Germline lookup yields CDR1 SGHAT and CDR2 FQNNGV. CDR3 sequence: CASSLDWGQAQETQYF. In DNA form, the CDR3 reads TGTGCCAGCAGCTTAGATTGGGGACAGGCCCAGGAGACCCAGTACTTC.

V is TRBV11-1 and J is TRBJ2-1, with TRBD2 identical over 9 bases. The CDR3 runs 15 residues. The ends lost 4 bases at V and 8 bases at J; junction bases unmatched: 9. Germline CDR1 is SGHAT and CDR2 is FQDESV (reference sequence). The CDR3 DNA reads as TGTGCCAGCAGCTCGAGCGGGGGGCCGTCTCATGAGCAGTTCTTC. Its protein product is CASSSSGGPSHEQFF.

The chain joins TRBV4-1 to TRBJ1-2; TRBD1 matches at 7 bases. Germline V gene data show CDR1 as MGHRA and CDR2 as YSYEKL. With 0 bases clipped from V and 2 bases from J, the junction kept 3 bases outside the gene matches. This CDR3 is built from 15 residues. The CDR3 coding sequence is TGCGCCAGCAGCCAAGATTTGACAGGGAACTATGGCTACACCTTC. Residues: CASSQDLTGNYGYTF.

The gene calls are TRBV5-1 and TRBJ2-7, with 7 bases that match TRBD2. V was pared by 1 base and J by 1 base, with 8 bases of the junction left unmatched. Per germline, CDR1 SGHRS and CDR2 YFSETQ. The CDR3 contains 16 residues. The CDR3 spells CASSLWNGGRSYEQYF. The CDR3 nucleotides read TGCGCCAGCAGCTTGTGGAACGGGGGGAGATCCTACGAGCAGTACTTC.

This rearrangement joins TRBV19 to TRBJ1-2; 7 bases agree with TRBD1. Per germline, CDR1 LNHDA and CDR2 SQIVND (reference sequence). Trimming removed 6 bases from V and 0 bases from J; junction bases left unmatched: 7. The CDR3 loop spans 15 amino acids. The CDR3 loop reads CASRVGQSSNYGYTF. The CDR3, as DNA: TGTGCCAGTAGAGTGGGACAGTCGTCTAACTATGGCTACACCTTC. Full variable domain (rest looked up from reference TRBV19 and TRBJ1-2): DGGITQSPKYLFRKEGQNVTLSCEQNLNHDAMYWYRQDPGQGLRLIYYSQIVNDFQKGDIAEGYSVSREKKESFPLTVTSAQKNPTAFYLCASRVGQSSNYGYTFGSGTRLTVV.

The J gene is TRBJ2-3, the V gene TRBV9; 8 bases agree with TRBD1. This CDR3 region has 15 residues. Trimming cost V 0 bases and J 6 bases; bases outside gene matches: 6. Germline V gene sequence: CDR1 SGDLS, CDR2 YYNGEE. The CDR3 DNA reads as TGTGCCAGCAGCGTAGATGGACAGGGCCGCGATACGCAGTATTTT. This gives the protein CASSVDGQGRDTQYF. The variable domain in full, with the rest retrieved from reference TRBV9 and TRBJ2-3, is DSGVTQTPKHLITATGQRVTLRCSPRSGDLSVYWYQQSLDQGLQFLIQYYNGEERAKGNILERFSAQQFPDLHSELNLSSLELGDSALYFCASSVDGQGRDTQYFGPGTRLTVL.

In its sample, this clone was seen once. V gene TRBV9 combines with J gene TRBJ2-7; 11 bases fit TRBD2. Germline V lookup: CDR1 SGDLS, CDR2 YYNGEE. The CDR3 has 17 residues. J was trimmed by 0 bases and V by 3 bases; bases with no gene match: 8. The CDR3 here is CASSDPLLAGDSYEQYF. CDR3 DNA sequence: TGTGCCAGCAGCGACCCCCTACTAGCGGGGGACTCCTACGAGCAGTACTTC.